These 29 T cell receptor beta chains were sequenced from one sample in a study of T cell repertoires in ileal Crohn's disease. TCRdb's copy holds only in-frame clones and misses some; the assay was immunoSEQ multiplex PCR. The sample lists 14,000 or so clones, around 80% occurring once. The sequencing input was ileal tissue. The origin of the receptors is an adult with Crohn's disease.

Of note for this clone: The junction departs from the called germline gene at one end, perhaps through a read error. The chain is built from TRBV7-6 and TRBJ2-5; 15 nucleotides line up with TRBD2. Germline CDR1 reads SGHVS; CDR2 reads FNYEAQ. This CDR3 is built from 13 residues. As DNA, the CDR3 is TGTGCCAGCAGCTTACGGACTAGCGGGGGGGTTCACTTC. Residues: CASSLRTSGGVHF.

The chain carries TRBV6-5 and TRBJ1-5; D is uncertain. V dropped 6 bases and J dropped 3 bases, with 9 bases sitting between them. Germline values: CDR1 MNHEY, CDR2 SVGAGI. The CDR3 runs to 13 residues. Here the CDR3 reads CASRSLINQPQHF. The DNA for the CDR3 is TGTGCCAGCAGGTCCTTAATCAATCAGCCCCAGCATTTT.

The chain couples TRBV6-1 to TRBJ2-7, with 7 bases lining up with TRBD2. This CDR3 contains 14 residues. The J segment lost 1 base and the V segment lost 6 bases, leaving 6 bases of the junction unmatched. CDR1 MNHNS and CDR2 SASEGT come from the germline V gene. The DNA for the CDR3 is TGTGCCAGCAGCCGAGCGGGGTCTTCCTACGAGCAGTACTTC. Translated: CASSRAGSSYEQYF.

The chain recombines TRBV7-3 with TRBJ1-2; the match to TRBD1 covers 9 bases. The CDR3 loop spans 13 amino acids. After removal of 4 bases from V and 7 bases from J, the junction contained 4 bases not matched to a gene. Germline CDR1 is SGHTA and CDR2 is FQGTGA. The CDR3 bases are TGTGCCAGCAGCTCAACAGGGGGCGGTGGCTACACCTTC. It codes for CASSSTGGGGYTF.

This clone was seen a single time. V is TRBV7-2 and J is TRBJ2-6; 7 positions match TRBD2. Trimming removed 1 base from V and 4 bases from J; junction bases left unmatched: 7. CDR3 size: 17 residues. Germline CDR1 SGHTA, CDR2 FQGNSA. The chain's CDR3 is CASSLVGEGPGANVLTF. The CDR3 DNA reads as TGTGCCAGCAGCTTAGTCGGGGAGGGCCCCGGGGCCAACGTCCTGACTTTC.

This chain uses TRBV29-1 with TRBJ2-7, with TRBD2 as a possible D gene (6 bases). The germline gives CDR1 SQVTM, CDR2 ANQGSEA. The CDR3 loop spans 13 amino acids. V lost 4 bases and J lost 5, with 15 bases in between. CDR3 bases: TGCAGCGTTGGGACGGGAGTAGAACACGAGCAGTACTTC. As protein: CSVGTGVEHEQYF.

J is TRBJ1-1 and V is TRBV30, with 9 bases aligning to TRBD1. The CDR3 runs to 13 residues. J was trimmed by 6 bases and V by 2 bases; bases with no gene match: 4. Germline CDR1 reads GTSNPN; CDR2 reads SVGIG (reference sequence). This chain's CDR3 is CAWSRQGVSEAFF. The CDR3 DNA reads TGTGCCTGGAGTCGACAGGGGGTATCTGAAGCTTTCTTT.

This clone was found once. This chain uses TRBV27 with TRBJ2-1, with TRBD1 matching 10 bases. CDR3 length equals 16 residues. The J segment lost 3 bases and the V segment lost 4 bases, leaving 6 bases of the junction unmatched. Germline values: CDR1 MNHEY, CDR2 SMNVEV (reference sequence). The CDR3 is CASSSPGQGFYNEQFF. The CDR3 DNA reads TGTGCCAGCAGTTCTCCGGGACAGGGGTTCTACAATGAGCAGTTCTTC.

This rearrangement joins TRBV30 to TRBJ1-5; D is unclear. This CDR3 is 13 amino acids long. Per germline, CDR1 GTSNPN and CDR2 SVGIG (reference sequence). V was clipped by 4 bases and J by 1 base, with 8 bases between them. The CDR3 spells CAWTPGSNQPQHF. As DNA, the CDR3 is TGTGCCTGGACCCCAGGAAGCAATCAGCCCCAGCATTTT.

This chain joins TRBV15 and TRBJ2-1; 8 bases are a match to TRBD2. The CDR3 is made up of 11 amino acids. Germline assignment: CDR1 LNHNV and CDR2 YYDKDF (reference sequence). Germline trimming cut 2 bases from V and 13 bases from J; bases unmatched to any gene: 1. DNA for the CDR3: TGTGCCACCAGCAGACGGGAGGGACAGTTCTTC. Its protein product is CATSRREGQFF.

In this sample, this clone turned up once. The chain links TRBV20-1 to TRBJ1-1; D is uncertain. The V gene's germline CDR1 is DFQATT and CDR2 SNEGSKA (reference sequence). V lost 8 bases to trimming and J lost 2 bases, with 3 bases between them. The CDR3 is 9 amino acids. CDR3 amino acids: CSPNTEAFF. As DNA, the CDR3 is TGCAGTCCAAACACTGAAGCTTTCTTT.

The gene calls are TRBV5-4 and TRBJ1-2; no clear D gene. Germline V gene data show CDR1 as SGHNT and CDR2 as YYREEE (reference sequence). The CDR3 sequence is 12 residues long. V lost 0 bases and J lost 6, with 6 bases in between. Written as DNA, the CDR3 is TGTGCCAGCAGCTTGGCCGGGAATGGCTACACCTTC. Protein: CASSLAGNGYTF.

The rearrangement uses TRBV28 and TRBJ1-5; no firm D call. V was cut by 11 bases and J by 6 bases, with 20 bases left in between. Germline V lookup: CDR1 MDHEN, CDR2 SYDVKM. CDR3 length: 14 residues. Written as DNA, the CDR3 is TGTGCCGCGGGCGGGAGGGTCGTCGTTCAGCCCCAGCATTTT. Translating gives CAAGGRVVVQPQHF.

The chain is built from TRBV7-2 and TRBJ2-1; possible D gene TRBD2, 6 bases. The CDR3 runs to 15 residues. Germline V gene lookup returns CDR1 SGHTA and CDR2 FQGNSA. V lost 5 bases, J lost 5 bases, and 16 bases lay in between. CDR3 amino acids: CASSPEAGRNNEQFF. Here the CDR3 DNA reads TGTGCCAGCAGCCCGGAGGCGGGGAGGAACAATGAGCAGTTCTTC.

The J gene is TRBJ2-6, the V gene TRBV6-5, with a possible D match to TRBD2 (7 bases). CDR3 length: 15 residues. Germline-derived CDR1 and CDR2 are MNHEY and SVGAGI. V gave up 2 bases and J gave up 4 bases, with 9 bases separating them. CDR3: CASSYGGAGANVLTF. The DNA of the CDR3 is TGTGCCAGCAGTTACGGGGGGGCGGGGGCCAACGTCCTGACTTTC.

The chain uses TRBV7-9 and TRBJ2-7, with 7 bases fitting TRBD1. The CDR3 runs 13 residues. After removal of 8 bases from V and 2 bases from J, the junction contained 6 bases not matched to a gene. Germline lookup yields CDR1 SEHNR and CDR2 FQNEAQ (reference sequence). The CDR3 DNA is TGTGCCAGCGGGTCAGGGGGACCCTACGAGCAGTACTTC. Translating it yields CASGSGGPYEQYF.

V and J are TRBV7-3 and TRBJ2-3, with D perhaps matching TRBD2 (7 bases). This CDR3 is built from 16 residues. Trimming cost V 6 bases and J 0 bases, with 16 bases left between them. The germline V gene has CDR1 SGHTA and CDR2 FQGTGA. CDR3 in amino acids: CASSPNRGASTDTQYF. The CDR3 nucleotides read TGTGCCAGCAGTCCCAACCGGGGGGCAAGCACAGATACGCAGTATTTT.

The CDR3 sequence is CASSLRDTGELFF. The CDR3 nucleotides read TGTGCCAGCTCACTTCGGGACACCGGGGAGCTGTTTTTT. The chain uses TRBV18 and TRBJ2-2; D gene uncertain. This CDR3 spans 13 amino acids. Between the trimmed V and J ends, which lost 4 bases and 3 bases, there was a span of 6 bases. Germline V gene data show CDR1 as KGHSH and CDR2 as LQKENI. The whole variable domain, filled in from reference TRBV18 and TRBJ2-2, reads NAGVMQNPRHLVRRRGQEARLRCSPMKGHSHVYWYRQLPEEGLKFMVYLQKENIIDESGMPKERFSAEFPKEGPSILRIQQVVRGDSAAYFCASSLRDTGELFFGEGSRLTVL.

The chain is built from TRBV5-4 and TRBJ1-1; 7 bases match TRBD1. The CDR3 has 13 amino acids. Germline CDR1 reads SGHNT; CDR2 reads YYREEE (reference sequence). With 3 bases clipped from V and 4 bases from J, the junction kept 3 bases outside the gene matches. CDR3 residues: CASSSQGGTEAFF. CDR3 coding DNA: TGTGCCAGCAGCTCGCAGGGGGGCACTGAAGCTTTCTTT. Full variable domain (outside the CDR3, taken from reference TRBV5-4 and TRBJ1-1): ETGVTQSPTHLIKTRGQQVTLRCSSQSGHNTVSWYQQALGQGPQFIFQYYREEENGRGNFPPRFSGLQFPNYSSELNVNALELDDSALYLCASSSQGGTEAFFGQGTRLTVV.

This sequence joins TRBV15 and TRBJ1-2; 9 nucleotides match TRBD1. The CDR3 loop spans 16 amino acids. V shed 0 bases, J shed 8 bases, and the junction held 10 bases outside the gene matches. Per germline, CDR1 LNHNV and CDR2 YYDKDF (reference sequence). The CDR3 DNA sequence: TGTGCCACCAGCAGAGAGAGAATACAGGGGGCTGGGGGCTACACCTTC. Encoded protein: CATSRERIQGAGGYTF.

Details on this clone: Other nucleotide sequences in the sample specify the same CDR3. The chain joins TRBV15 to TRBJ2-4; D might be TRBD1 (5 bases). The CDR3 is made up of 15 amino acids. The ends were cut back, 9 bases at V and 3 bases at J, with 18 bases in the middle. The germline V gene encodes CDR1 LNHNV and CDR2 YYDKDF (reference sequence). CDR3 region: CATSLGQGNKNIQYF. CDR3 nucleotide sequence: TGTGCCACTAGCCTGGGGCAGGGCAACAAAAACATTCAGTACTTC.

The V and J genes are TRBV6-5 and TRBJ2-7, with TRBD2 matching over 11 bases. V shed 6 bases and J 2 bases; nucleotides not matched to a gene: 3. The germline V gene encodes CDR1 MNHEY and CDR2 SVGAGI. The CDR3 totals 14 residues. DNA for the CDR3: TGTGCCAGCAGCTCTAGCGGGAGGACCTACGAGCAGTACTTC. It is translated as CASSSSGRTYEQYF.

The J gene is TRBJ1-4, the V gene TRBV11-2; no clear D. The germline V gene encodes CDR1 SGHAT and CDR2 FQNNGV. V was trimmed by 0 bases and J by 10 bases, leaving 6 bases between them. The CDR3 sequence is 12 residues long. CDR3 sequence (DNA): TGTGCCAGCAGCTTAGATCGGGTAAAACTGTTTTTT. Amino acids: CASSLDRVKLFF. Combining the CDR3 with reference TRBV11-2 and TRBJ1-4 gives the whole variable domain EAGVAQSPRYKIIEKRQSVAFWCNPISGHATLYWYQQILGQGPKLLIQFQNNGVVDDSQLPKDRFSAERLKGVDSTLKIQPAKLEDSAVYLCASSLDRVKLFFGSGTQLSVL.

The chain employs TRBV29-1 and TRBJ1-2; 8 nucleotides align to TRBD1. Germline assignment: CDR1 SQVTM and CDR2 ANQGSEA. The V and J ends lost 6 bases and 9 bases, in that order; junction bases with no gene match: 9. The CDR3 is made up of 12 amino acids. The DNA for the CDR3 is TGCAGCGTCTTACCTGGACAGGGACGCTACACCTTC. This encodes CSVLPGQGRYTF.

The J gene is TRBJ2-1, the V gene TRBV5-4; D is possibly TRBD2 (5 bases). The CDR3 has 16 residues. V lost 3 bases and J lost 6, with 19 bases in between. Germline CDR1 is SGHNT and CDR2 is YYREEE (reference sequence). The CDR3 coding sequence is TGTGCCAGCAGCTCGGGCCCGGGGAGCGTTGTCAATGAGCAGTTCTTC. Its protein is CASSSGPGSVVNEQFF.

The chain has TRBV29-1 and TRBJ2-2; D is possibly TRBD2 (6 bases). The CDR3 totals 12 residues. Germline lookup yields CDR1 SQVTM and CDR2 ANQGSEA. Trimming took 4 bases from V and 5 from J, leaving 8 bases between them. The CDR3 sequence is CSVGGVTGELFF. In DNA form, the CDR3 reads TGCAGCGTTGGGGGGGTAACCGGGGAGCTGTTTTTT.

The chain carries TRBV6-5 and TRBJ1-1, with TRBD1 as a possible D gene (6 bases). V lost 6 bases and J 9 bases, leaving 11 bases between the germline ends. The CDR3 spans 11 residues. Per germline, CDR1 MNHEY and CDR2 SVGAGI. The DNA for the CDR3 is TGTGCCAGCAGCACGACAGGTAAAGCTTTCTTT. Protein: CASSTTGKAFF.

The chain is built from TRBV2 and TRBJ2-5; 8 nucleotides line up with TRBD1. The junction had 5 bases not matched to a gene; V was cut back by 11 bases and J by 6 bases. CDR3 size: 11 residues. Germline values: CDR1 SNHLY, CDR2 FYNNEI. CDR3 coding DNA: TGTGCCGGGGGACAGGCAAAGACCCAGTACTTC. Its translation: CAGGQAKTQYF.

The CDR3 nucleotides are TGCGCCAGCAGCCCCCGACCGGGACAGGGAGACGAAAAACTGTTTTTT. The encoded protein is CASSPRPGQGDEKLFF. The chain recombines TRBV5-1 with TRBJ1-4; 9 positions agree with TRBD1. Germline CDR1 and CDR2: SGHRS and YFSETQ. Trimming took 4 bases from V and 8 from J; bases not matched to a gene: 12. This CDR3 spans 16 amino acids.